One and the same sample provided the 2 T cell receptor beta chains below, sequenced in a study of PD-L1 blockade in urothelial cancer. Profiling relied on immunoSEQ multiplex PCR, and the TCRdb table lists in-frame clones only, not all of them. The sample includes about 45,000 clones, 70% to 90% seen only once; the top ten take 20% to 25%. Time point: pretreatment peripheral blood. Sequencing used PBMCs, obtained around atezolizumab (anti-PD-L1) treatment. The receptors here all came from a donor aged 40 or older with urothelial cancer.

The chain employs TRBV9 and TRBJ2-1; 14 bases map to TRBD2. Per the germline V gene, CDR1 is SGDLS and CDR2 is YYNGEE. This CDR3 has 18 amino acids. V trimming: 4 bases; J trimming: 12 bases; junction bases outside the gene matches: 18. The CDR3: CASSPRGLAGARTMGQFF. In nucleotides, the CDR3 is TGTGCCAGCAGCCCGCGGGGACTAGCGGGAGCTCGGACAATGGGGCAGTTCTTC.

The rearrangement uses TRBV9 and TRBJ2-5; TRBD1 aligns across 8 bases. The V gene end was trimmed by 5 bases and the J gene end by 4 bases; junction bases not matched to a gene: 1. Per the germline V gene, CDR1 is SGDLS and CDR2 is YYNGEE. This CDR3 spans 12 amino acids. The CDR3 DNA reads TGTGCCAGCAGTACAGGGGGAGAGACCCAGTACTTC. Translating gives CASSTGGETQYF.